The following is a T cell receptor (beta chain) sequence with its context. Its antigen is not identified. Template material for amplifying TCR beta CDR3 regions consisted of RNA transcripts. A set of HTBI primers served as the primers for a first-round RT-PCR of the TCR CDR3. Via MiXCR, TCRdb re-called the multiplex PCR reads, giving one row per CDR3 protein. The sample shows some 770,000 distinct CDR3 sequences, around 17% of them seen only once. This sample was included in a study of T cells in Graves' hyperthyroidism and ophthalmopathy. Findings and limits, study-wide: Among clonotypes expanded in thyroid above 0.001, most were also found in blood.

The CDR3 spans 15 residues. V lost 8 bases and J lost 7; bases outside the gene matches: 13. CDR1 is MDHEN and CDR2 is SYDVKM in the germline V gene. Exclusion criteria comprised uncontrolled infection, other autoimmune disease, pregnancy or lactation. The J gene is TRBJ2-1, the V gene TRBV28; the match to TRBD1 covers 8 bases. The sequenced material came from blood. The receptor was derived from a man aged 18 to 30 with Graves' hyperthyroidism. The CDR3 loop reads CASASGGSGVNEQFF. The CDR3 DNA follows: TGTGCCAGCGCTTCAGGGGGCTCTGGAGTGAATGAGCAGTTCTTC.